This T cell receptor beta chain originates from a study of blood T cell repertoires in COVID-19. About the research overall: Samples of COVID-19 (acute and convalescent) were obtained from the United States, Italy and Spain. From T cells, B-cell-depleted T cells, or PBMCs came the material, which was cDNA or gDNA.

V dropped 5 bases and J dropped 9 bases, with 17 bases sitting between them. Germline CDR1 and CDR2: SGHTA and FQGTGA. The CDR3 loop spans 14 amino acids. Data came from immunoSEQ multiplex PCR; TCRdb stores just in-frame clones and leaves some out. The profile shows about 250,000 clones, 86% of them singletons. Seattle participants joined during active infection and were tracked over time. The chain carries TRBV7-3 and TRBJ1-3, with D unclear. The sequence was collected from a woman of 80 years or more with COVID-19, enrolled during active disease. Sequencing used peripheral blood. CDR3 region: CASSDDGASGTIYF. The CDR3 region has the DNA TGTGCCAGCAGCGATGACGGCGCCTCGGGCACCATATATTTT.